The sequence of this T cell receptor beta chain was determined in a study of blood T cell repertoires in COVID-19. Study-wide context: Sites in the United States, Italy and Spain provided acute and convalescent COVID-19 samples. Sample material is recorded as cDNA or gDNA derived from T cells, B-cell-depleted T cells, or PBMCs.

The junction had 6 bases not matched to a gene; V was cut back by 3 bases and J by 4 bases. The CDR3 is 16 residues long. Looked up from germline, CDR1 is SGDLS and CDR2 is YYNGEE. The authors' processing: For nucleated cells, counts were estimated from reference gene primer amplification. Assay: immunoSEQ multiplex PCR; the TCRdb copy retains only in-frame clones and omits some. V and J calls and clone size are copied from that table; D and trimming were computed from the DNA. The sample includes approximately 210,000 clones, roughly 90% of them seen just once. The chain is built from TRBV9 and TRBJ2-1; TRBD2 matches at 11 bases. The receptor comes from a woman between 35 and 50 years old who had recovered from COVID-19. The sequenced material came from peripheral blood. The CDR3 coding sequence is TGTGCCAGCAGCGCCAGTACTAGCGGGGGTTACAATGAGCAGTTCTTC. Translated: CASSASTSGGYNEQFF. Using reference TRBV9 and TRBJ2-1 for the parts outside the CDR3, the full variable domain is DSGVTQTPKHLITATGQRVTLRCSPRSGDLSVYWYQQSLDQGLQFLIQYYNGEERAKGNILERFSAQQFPDLHSELNLSSLELGDSALYFCASSASTSGGYNEQFFGPGTRLTVL.